The 2 T cell receptor beta chains given below trace back to one sample, sequenced in a study of T cells in localized non-small cell lung cancer. Sequencing used immunoSEQ multiplex PCR; TCRdb keeps in-frame clones, though not all of them. The table includes tens of thousands of clones, 82% detected once. Source: peripheral blood, taken before any cancer treatment. The origin of the receptors is a male donor aged 60 or older with stage III squamous cell lung carcinoma.

Only a few counts were recorded for this clone. The rearrangement links TRBV2 to TRBJ1-1; D gene uncertain. In germline, CDR1 is SNHLY, CDR2 FYNNEI. The V gene lost 5 bases and the J gene lost 3 bases, with 13 bases spanning the gap. The CDR3 has 14 amino acids. DNA for the CDR3: TGTGCCAGCAGTTTCGGGCCCCAAGACACTGAAGCTTTCTTT. Its protein is CASSFGPQDTEAFF.

With respect to this clone: Other DNA sequences in this specimen translate into the identical CDR3. The CDR3 DNA follows: TGTGCCAGCAGGGAATACAATGAGCAGTTCTTC. This gives the protein CASREYNEQFF. The V call is TRBV2, the J call TRBJ2-1, with D uncertain. From germline, CDR1 is SNHLY and CDR2 FYNNEI. The CDR3 length is 11 residues. V gave up 6 bases and J gave up 4 bases, with 4 bases separating them. The whole variable domain, filled in from reference TRBV2 and TRBJ2-1, reads EPEVTQTPSHQVTQMGQEVILRCVPISNHLYFYWYRQILGQKVEFLVSFYNNEISEKSEIFDDQFSVERPDGSNFTLKIRSTKLEDSAMYFCASREYNEQFFGPGTRLTVL.